The rows below give T cell receptor beta chains drawn from one sample of a study of blood T cell repertoires in COVID-19. The method was immunoSEQ multiplex PCR; TCRdb's version includes in-frame clones alone and lacks a portion of them. The sample has 140,000 to 150,000 clones; 84% are singletons. The sequencing sample was made of PBMCs or T cells enriched from blood (not recorded which). The receptor source for this set is a woman in her forties or fifties who had been exposed to COVID-19. Both conserved end residues are part of each CDR3. D genes are given only for firm matches. Clone size is given for some rows only: seen once, a few or many times, or a class if the clone is expanded.

v_call: TRBV27; clone_size: NA; j_call: TRBJ1-1; d_call: NA; cdr3_aa: CASSLAGAVSEAFF; cdr3_nt: TGTGCCAGCAGTTTGGCAGGGGCGGTCTCTGAAGCTTTCTTT
v_call: TRBV4-1; clone_size: NA; j_call: TRBJ2-5; d_call: TRBD1; cdr3_aa: CASSPHGTGMETQYF; cdr3_nt: TGCGCCAGCAGCCCCCATGGGACAGGGATGGAGACCCAGTACTTC
v_call: TRBV7-2; clone_size: NA; j_call: TRBJ2-7; d_call: TRBD1; cdr3_aa: CASSLGDRDTEQYF; cdr3_nt: TGTGCCAGCAGCTTAGGTGACAGGGACACCGAGCAGTACTTC
v_call: TRBV3-1/TRBV3-2; clone_size: NA; j_call: TRBJ1-1; d_call: NA; cdr3_aa: CASSHGGHEAFF; cdr3_nt: TGTGCCAGCAGCCATGGGGGACACGAAGCTTTCTTT
v_call: TRBV5-4; clone_size: NA; j_call: TRBJ2-2; d_call: NA; cdr3_aa: CASSLGQKTGELFF; cdr3_nt: TGTGCCAGCAGCTTGGGGCAGAAAACCGGGGAGCTGTTTTTT
v_call: TRBV14; clone_size: NA; j_call: TRBJ1-4; d_call: NA; cdr3_aa: CASSQVGELFF; cdr3_nt: TGTGCCAGCAGCCAGGTGGGAGAACTGTTTTTT
v_call: TRBV5-1; clone_size: NA; j_call: TRBJ1-5; d_call: TRBD1; cdr3_aa: CASSFFPSGQGNQPQHF; cdr3_nt: TGCGCCAGCAGCTTCTTCCCTTCGGGACAGGGAAATCAGCCCCAGCATTTT
v_call: TRBV7-2; clone_size: NA; j_call: TRBJ1-3; d_call: NA; cdr3_aa: CASSLARPLSGNTIYF; cdr3_nt: TGTGCCAGCAGCTTAGCGAGGCCCCTCTCTGGAAACACCATATATTTT
v_call: TRBV11-3; clone_size: NA; j_call: TRBJ1-5; d_call: NA; cdr3_aa: CASSSNSQPQHF; cdr3_nt: TGTGCCAGCAGCTCAAATTCTCAGCCCCAGCATTTT
v_call: TRBV27; clone_size: NA; j_call: TRBJ1-1; d_call: TRBD1; cdr3_aa: CASIGGTVAFF; cdr3_nt: TGTGCCAGCATAGGGGGGACAGTAGCTTTCTTT
v_call: TRBV5-1; clone_size: NA; j_call: TRBJ1-1; d_call: TRBD1; cdr3_aa: CASQRTGGTEAFF; cdr3_nt: TGCGCCAGCCAACGCACAGGGGGCACTGAAGCTTTCTTT
v_call: TRBV3-1/TRBV3-2; clone_size: NA; j_call: TRBJ1-1; d_call: TRBD1; cdr3_aa: CASSQVRQGGTEAFF; cdr3_nt: TGTGCCAGCAGCCAAGTCCGACAGGGAGGCACTGAAGCTTTCTTT
v_call: TRBV7-2; clone_size: once; j_call: TRBJ2-1; d_call: TRBD2; cdr3_aa: CASSFGGEAGEQFF; cdr3_nt: TGTGCCAGCAGCTTCGGGGGGGAGGCAGGTGAGCAGTTCTTC
v_call: TRBV7-9; clone_size: NA; j_call: TRBJ1-5; d_call: TRBD1; cdr3_aa: CASTWDRGNQPQHF; cdr3_nt: TGTGCCAGCACCTGGGACAGGGGCAATCAGCCCCAGCATTTT
v_call: TRBV25-1; clone_size: NA; j_call: TRBJ2-2; d_call: NA; cdr3_aa: CASTSDRSANTGELFF; cdr3_nt: TGTGCCAGCACTTCGGACAGATCAGCGAACACCGGGGAGCTGTTTTTT
v_call: TRBV28; clone_size: NA; j_call: TRBJ2-1; d_call: TRBD2; cdr3_aa: CASSLRASGGFRQFF; cdr3_nt: TGTGCCAGCAGCCTCAGGGCTAGCGGGGGGTTTAGGCAGTTCTTC
v_call: TRBV7-2; clone_size: NA; j_call: TRBJ2-7; d_call: NA; cdr3_aa: CASSGTFTYEQYF; cdr3_nt: TGTGCCAGTTCCGGGACATTCACCTACGAGCAGTACTTC
v_call: TRBV5-6; clone_size: once; j_call: TRBJ2-5; d_call: NA; cdr3_aa: CASSLGLAGGTQYF; cdr3_nt: TGTGCCAGCAGCTTGGGCCTAGCCGGGGGGACCCAGTACTTC
v_call: TRBV7-6; clone_size: few; j_call: TRBJ1-6; d_call: NA; cdr3_aa: CASSLGAEGSPLHF; cdr3_nt: TGTGCCAGCAGCTTAGGGGCAGAGGGTTCACCCCTCCACTTT
v_call: TRBV12-3/TRBV12-4; clone_size: NA; j_call: TRBJ1-2; d_call: NA; cdr3_aa: CASSSPGYGYTF; cdr3_nt: TGTGCCAGCAGTTCGCCCGGTTATGGCTACACCTTC
v_call: TRBV19; clone_size: NA; j_call: TRBJ2-5; d_call: TRBD2; cdr3_aa: CASSTGGTGETQYF; cdr3_nt: TGTGCCAGTAGTACGGGGGGGACTGGAGAGACCCAGTACTTC
v_call: TRBV9; clone_size: NA; j_call: TRBJ1-6; d_call: NA; cdr3_aa: CASSGTEYSPLHF; cdr3_nt: TGTGCCAGCAGCGGCACAGAGTATTCACCCCTCCACTTT
v_call: TRBV19; clone_size: NA; j_call: TRBJ2-4; d_call: NA; cdr3_aa: CASSIKAAQYMYF; cdr3_nt: TGTGCCAGTAGTATAAAGGCAGCGCAATACATGTACTTC
v_call: TRBV20-1; clone_size: NA; j_call: TRBJ2-5; d_call: NA; cdr3_aa: CSASQGETQYF; cdr3_nt: TGCAGTGCTTCACAGGGTGAGACCCAGTACTTC
v_call: TRBV19; clone_size: NA; j_call: TRBJ2-1; d_call: TRBD2; cdr3_aa: CASSPRLAGGYNEQFF; cdr3_nt: TGTGCCAGTAGTCCCAGACTAGCGGGGGGCTACAATGAGCAGTTCTTC
v_call: TRBV29-1; clone_size: NA; j_call: TRBJ2-5; d_call: TRBD1; cdr3_aa: CSVDPDRVGQETQYF; cdr3_nt: TGCAGCGTTGATCCGGACAGGGTTGGCCAAGAGACCCAGTACTTC
v_call: TRBV7-2; clone_size: NA; j_call: TRBJ2-4; d_call: NA; cdr3_aa: CASSLREGGNIQYF; cdr3_nt: TGTGCCAGCAGCTTAAGGGAGGGGGGAAACATTCAGTACTTC
v_call: TRBV3-1/TRBV3-2; clone_size: NA; j_call: TRBJ2-7; d_call: NA; cdr3_aa: CASSPPPDEQYF; cdr3_nt: TGTGCCAGCAGCCCTCCTCCCGACGAGCAGTACTTC
v_call: TRBV12-5; clone_size: NA; j_call: TRBJ1-5; d_call: TRBD1; cdr3_aa: CASAYSTGVSNQPQHF; cdr3_nt: TGTGCTAGTGCCTACTCGACAGGGGTGAGCAATCAGCCCCAGCATTTT
v_call: TRBV19; clone_size: NA; j_call: TRBJ1-2; d_call: TRBD1; cdr3_aa: CASSIDPDRGDYGYTF; cdr3_nt: TGTGCCAGTAGTATAGACCCGGACAGGGGCGACTATGGCTACACCTTC
v_call: TRBV5-4; clone_size: NA; j_call: TRBJ1-1; d_call: TRBD1; cdr3_aa: CASRPLTGGHTEAFF; cdr3_nt: TGTGCCAGCAGACCCTTGACAGGGGGACACACTGAAGCTTTCTTT
v_call: TRBV5-1; clone_size: NA; j_call: TRBJ2-2; d_call: NA; cdr3_aa: CASSAGPAGTGELFF; cdr3_nt: TGCGCCAGCAGCGCGGGACCAGCGGGCACCGGGGAGCTGTTTTTT
v_call: TRBV3-1/TRBV3-2; clone_size: NA; j_call: TRBJ1-6; d_call: TRBD1; cdr3_aa: CASSPGQGGNSPLHF; cdr3_nt: TGTGCCAGCAGCCCGGGACAGGGCGGCAATTCACCCCTCCACTTT
v_call: TRBV4-1; clone_size: NA; j_call: TRBJ1-1; d_call: NA; cdr3_aa: CASSQGVGRDEAFF; cdr3_nt: TGCGCCAGCAGCCAAGGGGTGGGCAGGGATGAAGCTTTCTTT
v_call: TRBV9; clone_size: NA; j_call: TRBJ2-1; d_call: TRBD2; cdr3_aa: CASSVQLAGGGEQFF; cdr3_nt: TGTGCCAGCAGCGTACAACTAGCGGGAGGGGGTGAGCAGTTCTTC
v_call: TRBV5-6; clone_size: once; j_call: TRBJ1-4; d_call: NA; cdr3_aa: CASSLASQVWNEKLFF; cdr3_nt: TGTGCCAGCAGCTTGGCCTCACAGGTCTGGAATGAAAAACTGTTTTTT
v_call: TRBV5-5; clone_size: once; j_call: TRBJ2-1; d_call: NA; cdr3_aa: CASSLLNNEQFF; cdr3_nt: TGTGCCAGCAGCTTGCTTAACAATGAGCAGTTCTTC
v_call: TRBV18; clone_size: NA; j_call: TRBJ1-5; d_call: TRBD1; cdr3_aa: CASSADRGNQPQHF; cdr3_nt: TGTGCCAGCTCAGCCGACAGGGGAAATCAGCCCCAGCATTTT
v_call: TRBV7-2; clone_size: NA; j_call: TRBJ2-3; d_call: TRBD2; cdr3_aa: CASSLAGTSQGTQYF; cdr3_nt: TGTGCCAGCAGCTTAGCGGGGACTAGCCAGGGTACGCAGTATTTT
v_call: TRBV29-1; clone_size: NA; j_call: TRBJ2-2; d_call: NA; cdr3_aa: CSVERDNTGELFF; cdr3_nt: TGCAGCGTTGAGCGGGATAACACCGGGGAGCTGTTTTTT
v_call: TRBV4-2; clone_size: NA; j_call: TRBJ1-6; d_call: TRBD1; cdr3_aa: CASSQNNTRGVIIPPLHF; cdr3_nt: TGTGCCAGCAGCCAAAATAACACCAGGGGGGTGATAATTCCACCCCTCCACTTT
v_call: TRBV6-5; clone_size: NA; j_call: TRBJ1-2; d_call: TRBD1; cdr3_aa: CASSYQGALKSYGYTF; cdr3_nt: TGTGCCAGCAGTTATCAGGGGGCCCTGAAAAGCTATGGCTACACCTTC
v_call: TRBV19; clone_size: NA; j_call: TRBJ1-5; d_call: NA; cdr3_aa: CASSKDSAGNQPQHF; cdr3_nt: TGTGCCAGTAGCAAGGACTCAGCGGGCAATCAGCCCCAGCATTTT
v_call: TRBV4-3; clone_size: once; j_call: TRBJ2-7; d_call: NA; cdr3_aa: CASSQQLGREQYF; cdr3_nt: TGCGCCAGCAGCCAGCAACTAGGACGCGAGCAGTACTTC
v_call: TRBV7-7; clone_size: NA; j_call: TRBJ2-3; d_call: TRBD1; cdr3_aa: CASSFGTGGQDTQYF; cdr3_nt: TGTGCTAGCAGCTTCGGGACAGGGGGCCAAGATACGCAGTATTTT
v_call: TRBV14; clone_size: once; j_call: TRBJ1-2; d_call: TRBD1; cdr3_aa: CASSTQGVGGYTF; cdr3_nt: TGTGCCAGCAGCACACAGGGGGTCGGAGGCTACACCTTC
v_call: TRBV7-9; clone_size: NA; j_call: TRBJ2-7; d_call: TRBD2; cdr3_aa: CASSWGGLAGVGEQYF; cdr3_nt: TGTGCCAGCAGCTGGGGGGGACTAGCGGGAGTCGGCGAGCAGTACTTC
v_call: TRBV10-1; clone_size: NA; j_call: TRBJ2-7; d_call: TRBD2; cdr3_aa: CASSDSGVVYEQYF; cdr3_nt: TGCGCCAGCAGTGATAGCGGGGTGGTCTACGAGCAGTACTTC
v_call: TRBV18; clone_size: NA; j_call: TRBJ1-5; d_call: NA; cdr3_aa: CASSPPGGQPQHF; cdr3_nt: TGTGCCAGCTCACCACCGGGGGGTCAGCCCCAGCATTTT
v_call: TRBV7-3; clone_size: NA; j_call: TRBJ2-7; d_call: TRBD2; cdr3_aa: CASRITAGDLYEQYF; cdr3_nt: TGTGCCAGCAGGATAACAGCGGGAGATCTCTACGAGCAGTACTTC
v_call: TRBV6-5; clone_size: NA; j_call: TRBJ2-7; d_call: NA; cdr3_aa: CASRRPYYEQYF; cdr3_nt: TGTGCCAGCAGACGCCCCTACTACGAGCAGTACTTC
v_call: TRBV25-1; clone_size: NA; j_call: TRBJ2-5; d_call: TRBD1; cdr3_aa: CASSPPGQRETQYF; cdr3_nt: TGTGCCAGCAGTCCGCCGGGACAGCGGGAGACCCAGTACTTC
v_call: TRBV11-2; clone_size: NA; j_call: TRBJ2-5; d_call: TRBD2; cdr3_aa: CASSLPSGGRWQETQYF; cdr3_nt: TGTGCCAGCAGCTTACCTAGCGGGGGGCGCTGGCAAGAGACCCAGTACTTC
v_call: TRBV6-5; clone_size: NA; j_call: TRBJ2-1; d_call: NA; cdr3_aa: CASRRYNEQFF; cdr3_nt: TGTGCCAGCAGGCGCTACAATGAGCAGTTCTTC
v_call: TRBV6-1; clone_size: NA; j_call: TRBJ1-5; d_call: NA; cdr3_aa: CASSDGGGQPQHF; cdr3_nt: TGTGCCAGCAGTGATGGAGGAGGTCAGCCCCAGCATTTT
v_call: TRBV6-1; clone_size: NA; j_call: TRBJ2-7; d_call: NA; cdr3_aa: CASSESWDTSYEQYF; cdr3_nt: TGTGCCAGCAGTGAATCGTGGGACACCTCCTACGAGCAGTACTTC
v_call: TRBV29-1; clone_size: NA; j_call: TRBJ1-1; d_call: TRBD1; cdr3_aa: CSVGQGGTEAFF; cdr3_nt: TGCAGCGTGGGACAGGGTGGGACTGAAGCTTTCTTT
v_call: TRBV19; clone_size: NA; j_call: TRBJ2-7; d_call: TRBD1; cdr3_aa: CASRDRGSYEQYF; cdr3_nt: TGTGCCAGTAGGGACAGGGGCTCCTACGAGCAGTACTTC
v_call: TRBV19; clone_size: NA; j_call: TRBJ2-1; d_call: NA; cdr3_aa: CASSMVGLSNEQFF; cdr3_nt: TGTGCCAGTAGTATGGTGGGACTGTCGAATGAGCAGTTCTTC
v_call: TRBV5-1; clone_size: NA; j_call: TRBJ2-1; d_call: TRBD2; cdr3_aa: CASTGTSGTEQFF; cdr3_nt: TGCGCCAGCACCGGGACTAGCGGGACTGAGCAGTTCTTC